These T cell receptor beta chains were read from a single sample in a study of regulatory T cells in long-lasting Graves disease. TCRdb ran MiXCR on the multiplex PCR reads and lists one entry per CDR3 protein. The table records roughly 500,000 distinct CDR3 sequences, 13% of them present only once. These sequences were also reported in another study, on T cells in Graves' hyperthyroidism and ophthalmopathy.

Sequences were derived from peripheral blood mononuclear cells (PBMCs), sampled at new diagnosis, from a patient treated with antithyroid drugs. The receptors stem from a man younger than 45 with Graves disease. The CDR3 runs from the conserved cysteine through the conserved F or W. D genes are given only for firm matches. Some rows have no size entry. The others give once, few or many, or a class for an expanded clone.

clone size	J gene	D gene	V gene	CDR3 DNA	CDR3 protein
many	TRBJ2-3	TRBD1	TRBV29-1	TGCAGCGTTGGTGTGACAGGGGATAGCAGAGATACGCAGTATTTT	CSVGVTGDSRDTQYF
few	TRBJ1-5	TRBD1	TRBV6-1	TGTGCCAGCAGCCAAGACAGGGGTGGACAGCCCCAGCATTTT	CASSQDRGGQPQHF
few	TRBJ2-7	TRBD2	TRBV7-2	TGTGCCAGCAGCTTAGTGGGAGGGCCCCTCTACGAGCAGTACTTC	CASSLVGGPLYEQYF
many	TRBJ1-3	TRBD1	TRBV6-4	TGTGCCAGCAGTGACTCTTTCCGGGACAGCCTACCCGTTGGAAACACCATATATTTT	CASSDSFRDSLPVGNTIYF
NA	TRBJ1-5	NA	TRBV6-1	TGTGCCAGCAGTGCCCTCAGGAATCAGCCCCAGCATTTT	CASSALRNQPQHF
NA	TRBJ1-4	TRBD1	TRBV6-1	TGTGCCAGCGGGGCCCGGGACAGGGGCGGCGAAAAACTGTTTTTT	CASGARDRGGEKLFF
many	TRBJ2-3	TRBD1	TRBV11-2	TGTGCCAGCAGCCCCCAGGGGGCGAGCACAGATACGCAGTATTTT	CASSPQGASTDTQYF
many	TRBJ2-7	TRBD1	TRBV20-1	TGCAGTGCTACGAGGGACAGCTACGAGCAGTACTTC	CSATRDSYEQYF
NA	TRBJ2-5	TRBD2	TRBV10-1	TGCGCCAGCAGTCCGGGACTAGCGGGCCTACTCGGCCAAGAGACCCAGTACTTC	CASSPGLAGLLGQETQYF
NA	TRBJ1-6	NA	TRBV2	TGTGCCAGCAATCCCCGAGGGGCCAGGGGTTCACCCCTCCACTTT	CASNPRGARGSPLHF
many	TRBJ2-7	NA	TRBV5-5	TGTGCCAGCAGCTTGGAAGGTAAAAGTAGCTCAAGCTACGAGCAGTACTTC	CASSLEGKSSSSYEQYF
many	TRBJ2-7	TRBD1	TRBV19	TGTGCCAGTACCGACAGGGGTTCCTACGAGCAGTACTTC	CASTDRGSYEQYF
NA	TRBJ2-7	TRBD2	TRBV18	TGTGCCAGCTCACCGGCTAGCGGGAGCAAGAGCTCCTACGAGCAGTACTTC	CASSPASGSKSSYEQYF
many	TRBJ2-7	NA	TRBV5-1	TGCGCCAGCAGCTTAGAGTCTCGGTCCTACGAGCAGTACTTC	CASSLESRSYEQYF
NA	TRBJ2-7	NA	TRBV7-9	TGTGCCAGCAGCGAACGAGGGACAAACGAGCAGTACTTC	CASSERGTNEQYF
NA	TRBJ2-7	TRBD1	TRBV18	TGTGCCAGCTCGCCTGGACAGGGAGTCAAACTTATATCCTACGAGCAGTACTTC	CASSPGQGVKLISYEQYF
NA	TRBJ1-4	NA	TRBV7-9	TGTGCCAGCAGCTTGGCAGCCAAACGGGAAAAACTGTTTTTT	CASSLAAKREKLFF
many	TRBJ1-5	NA	TRBV12-3/TRBV12-4	TGTGCCAGCAGTTTAGCCGGCTTCCGAGGGGATCAGCCCCAGCATTTT	CASSLAGFRGDQPQHF
NA	TRBJ1-1	NA	TRBV5-4	TGTGCCAGCAGCTTGGCTTCGGCAGGCATGAACACTGAAGCTTTCTTT	CASSLASAGMNTEAFF
NA	TRBJ2-7	NA	TRBV7-2	TGTGCCAGCAGCTTTTGGCGGGGGCCCTCCTACGAGCAGTACTTC	CASSFWRGPSYEQYF
NA	TRBJ2-7	NA	TRBV20-1	TGCAGTGCTAGCCGGGGATACAATGAGCAGTACTTC	CSASRGYNEQYF
many	TRBJ2-3	NA	TRBV6-1	TGTGCCAGCAGGCGACTAGGTACGCAGTATTTT	CASRRLGTQYF
few	TRBJ1-1	NA	TRBV19	TGTGCCAGTAGGTTGGGTGAGGGGTTGAACACTAAAGCTTTCTTT	CASRLGEGLNTKAFF
NA	TRBJ2-1	TRBD2	TRBV5-6	TGTGCCAGCAGCCCGGGTGGTGCGGGACTAGCGGGATACAATGAGCAGTTCTTC	CASSPGGAGLAGYNEQFF
many	TRBJ2-7	TRBD2	TRBV7-6	TGTGCCAGCAGCACACGGGTGGGAGGGACCTACGAGCAGTACTTC	CASSTRVGGTYEQYF
NA	TRBJ2-7	TRBD2	TRBV7-9	TGTGCCAGCAGCCCCCTTCGACTAGCGGGGACCTACGAGCAGTACTTC	CASSPLRLAGTYEQYF
many	TRBJ2-3	NA	TRBV7-2	TGTGCCAGCAGCTTAGCCAGGGTAGATACGCAGTATTTT	CASSLARVDTQYF
NA	TRBJ2-1	NA	TRBV6-1	TGTGCCAGCAGTGAAGCGGGCCAGCCCTACAATGAGCAGTTCTTC	CASSEAGQPYNEQFF
few	TRBJ2-3	TRBD2	TRBV29-1	TGCAGCGTTGAGGGGGGACTAGCGTCAGATACGCAGTATTTT	CSVEGGLASDTQYF
few	TRBJ2-2	TRBD2	TRBV5-1	TGCGCCAGCAGCTGGGGACTAGCGGGAGCCACCGGGGAGCTGTTTTTT	CASSWGLAGATGELFF
few	TRBJ2-1	NA	TRBV7-3	TGTGCCAGCAGCCCGGTGGGTAGCGGATATGTCAATGAGCAGTTCTTC	CASSPVGSGYVNEQFF
many	TRBJ2-7	NA	TRBV30	TGTGCCTGGAGTTCGCGCGCCTATCCCCGGCAGTACTTC	CAWSSRAYPRQYF
NA	TRBJ2-3	TRBD2	TRBV4-2	TGTGCCAGCAGCCAAGATCGAGTCCTAGCGGGAGGGTCTAGCACAGATACGCAGTATTTT	CASSQDRVLAGGSSTDTQYF